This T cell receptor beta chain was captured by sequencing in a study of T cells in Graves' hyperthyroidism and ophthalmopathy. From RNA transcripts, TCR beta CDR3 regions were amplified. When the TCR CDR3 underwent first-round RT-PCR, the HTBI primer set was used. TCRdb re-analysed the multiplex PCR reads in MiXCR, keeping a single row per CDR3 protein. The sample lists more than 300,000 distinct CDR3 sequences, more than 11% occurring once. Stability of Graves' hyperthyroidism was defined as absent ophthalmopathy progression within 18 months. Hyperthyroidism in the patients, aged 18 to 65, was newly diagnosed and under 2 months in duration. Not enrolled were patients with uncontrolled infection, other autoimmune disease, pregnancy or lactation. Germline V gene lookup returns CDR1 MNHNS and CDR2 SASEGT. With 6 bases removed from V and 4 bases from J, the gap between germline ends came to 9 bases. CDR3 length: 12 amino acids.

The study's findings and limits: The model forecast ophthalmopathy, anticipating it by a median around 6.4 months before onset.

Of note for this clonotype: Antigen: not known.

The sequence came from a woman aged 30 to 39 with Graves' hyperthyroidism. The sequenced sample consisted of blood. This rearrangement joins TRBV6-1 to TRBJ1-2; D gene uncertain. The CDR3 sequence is CASSVSVYGYTF. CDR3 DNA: TGTGCCAGCAGCGTGTCGGTCTATGGCTACACCTTC.